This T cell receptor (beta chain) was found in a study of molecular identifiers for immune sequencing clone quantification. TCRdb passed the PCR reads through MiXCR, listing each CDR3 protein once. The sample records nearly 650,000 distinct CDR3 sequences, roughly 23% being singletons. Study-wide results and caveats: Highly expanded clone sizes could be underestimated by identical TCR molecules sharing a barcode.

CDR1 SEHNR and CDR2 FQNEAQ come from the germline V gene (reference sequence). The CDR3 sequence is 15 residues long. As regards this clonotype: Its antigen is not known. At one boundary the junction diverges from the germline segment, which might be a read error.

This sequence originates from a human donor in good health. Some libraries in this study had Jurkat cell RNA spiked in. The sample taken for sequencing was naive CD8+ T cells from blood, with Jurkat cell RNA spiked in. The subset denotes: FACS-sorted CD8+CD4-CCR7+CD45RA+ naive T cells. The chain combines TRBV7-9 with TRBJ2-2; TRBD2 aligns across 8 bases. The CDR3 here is CVSSFTSGNTGELFF. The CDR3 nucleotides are TGTGTCAGCAGCTTCACTAGCGGGAACACCGGGGAGCTGTTTTTT.